This T cell receptor (beta chain) derives from a study of blood T cells in healthy people across ages. At the level of the study: Template switching retrieved approximately one barcoded beta molecule for each two T cells.

The germline V and J ends were trimmed by 1 base and 0 bases, with 9 bases remaining between them. CDR1 and CDR2 from the germline V gene are SEHNR and FQNEAQ (reference sequence). The CDR3 covers 15 residues. It was with a sample-barcoded 5' primer and a J-beta primer mix that a second PCR of roughly 7 to 12 cycles was run. Researchers report that a template-switch adaptor with 12 random nucleotides tagged each cDNA molecule. TCRdb redid the calling of the 5' RACE reads with MiXCR, one entry per CDR3 protein. The sample lists hundreds of thousands of distinct CDR3 sequences, over 45% seen once, with about a third in the top ten. In its sample, this clonotype was seen a few times.

The chain recombines TRBV7-9 with TRBJ1-2; no firm D call. The sequence derives from an older woman in good health. The sequenced sample consisted of blood. CDR3 protein: CASSLGGAANYGYTF. CDR3 sequence (DNA): TGTGCCAGCAGCTTAGGGGGTGCGGCTAACTATGGCTACACCTTC. The complete variable domain, with remaining parts taken from reference TRBV7-9 and TRBJ1-2, reads DTGVSQNPRHKITKRGQNVTFRCDPISEHNRLYWYRQTLGQGPEFLTYFQNEAQLEKSRLLSDRFSAERPKGSFSTLEIQRTEQGDSAMYLCASSLGGAANYGYTFGSGTRLTVV.